This TCR beta chain stems from a study of CD8+CD57+ T cells in acquired aplastic anemia. Study information: The average for DNA from sorted CD4+ and CD8+ cells was 3.2 ug. Healthy donors gave 11 million or so reads on average for CD4+ cells.

This clonotype has more than one count but fewer than ten. Its antigen is undetermined. Study-wide points: Between patients and controls, CD8+ Simpson's diversity did not vary significantly. Patients and controls had in common 25 to 30 CD8+ CDR3 sequences.

Germline lookup yields CDR1 SNHLY and CDR2 FYNNEI. The CDR3 is 13 amino acids. V lost 1 base and J lost 6, with 9 bases in between. It was genomic DNA that served as the template for profiling TCR beta VDJ and CDR3. TCRdb re-called the reads through MiXCR, storing one row per CDR3 protein. The data show about 190,000 distinct CDR3 sequences, roughly half seen once. Sequencing used sorted CD4+, CD8+, or CD8+CD57+ T cells (not recorded which) from PBMCs. This clonotype was sampled from a human donor in good health, serving as a control. The chain carries TRBV2 and TRBJ1-2, with TRBD1 as a possible D gene (5 bases). The CDR3 loop reads CASSEVGDNGYTF. For the CDR3, the DNA is TGTGCCAGCAGTGAAGTGGGGGATAATGGCTACACCTTC.